These T cell receptor beta chains were read from a single sample in a study of blood T cell repertoires in COVID-19. Sequencing was performed with immunoSEQ multiplex PCR; in TCRdb, only in-frame clones are kept and a portion is missing. The sample lists roughly 120,000 clones; around nine tenths were seen once. The sample taken for sequencing was peripheral blood. Every receptor here comes from a woman in her seventies who had recovered from COVID-19. CDR3s include the opening cysteine and the closing phenylalanine or tryptophan. Each record gives: D gene, V gene, clone size, J gene, CDR3 protein, CDR3 DNA. A D gene is named only where the DNA matches it firmly. Expanded clones are given a class, and other clones once, few, many or no size at all.

>.|TRBV10-3|.|TRBJ2-3
CAISRTAITDTQYF
TGTGCCATCAGCCGGACAGCGATCACAGATACGCAGTATTTT
>.|TRBV7-9|once|TRBJ1-1
CASSLDRVNTEAFF
TGTGCCAGCAGCTTAGACAGGGTGAACACTGAAGCTTTCTTT
>TRBD2|TRBV7-3|once|TRBJ2-3
CASSLGGGRVTDTQYF
TGTGCCAGCAGCTTAGGGGGTGGGAGGGTCACAGATACGCAGTATTTT
>TRBD1|TRBV3-1/TRBV3-2|.|TRBJ1-3
CASSQGQGGNTIYF
TGTGCCAGCAGCCAAGGACAGGGTGGAAACACCATATATTTT
>.|TRBV28|.|TRBJ2-7
CASTPTGSPYEQYF
TGTGCCAGCACCCCTACAGGGTCCCCCTATGAGCAGTACTTC
>TRBD1|TRBV5-1|.|TRBJ2-3
CASSVTGTGATDTQYF
TGCGCCAGCAGCGTGACCGGGACAGGGGCGACAGATACGCAGTATTTT
>.|TRBV4-1|.|TRBJ1-1
CASSLAGVWGGNTEAFF
TGCGCCAGCAGCCTGGCTGGGGTTTGGGGCGGAAACACTGAAGCTTTCTTT
>TRBD1|TRBV6-1|few|TRBJ2-7
CASSEAGYSGGHYEQYF
TGTGCCAGCAGTGAAGCGGGCTATTCAGGGGGCCACTACGAGCAGTACTTC
>.|TRBV5-4|.|TRBJ2-5
CASSPSQGFEETQYF
TGTGCCAGCAGCCCCTCCCAGGGCTTTGAGGAGACCCAGTACTTC
>TRBD1|TRBV10-3|.|TRBJ2-7
CAISEFPPGTGSYEQYF
TGTGCCATCAGTGAATTCCCCCCCGGGACAGGGTCCTACGAGCAGTACTTC
>.|TRBV19|.|TRBJ1-1
CASSIPGEVEAFF
TGTGCCAGTAGTATCCCGGGGGAAGTTGAAGCTTTCTTT
>.|TRBV6-6|.|TRBJ1-5
CASSYGEGSLNQPQHF
TGTGCCAGCAGTTACGGGGAGGGGTCATTAAATCAGCCCCAGCATTTT
>TRBD1|TRBV7-2|.|TRBJ2-3
CASSFTRGRGTDTQYF
TGTGCCAGCAGCTTTACCAGGGGGCGCGGCACAGATACGCAGTATTTT
>.|TRBV5-6|.|TRBJ1-3
CASSSELGRTGNTIYF
TGTGCCAGCAGCTCCGAACTGGGGAGGACTGGAAACACCATATATTTT
>.|TRBV19|once|TRBJ1-2
CASSPRGGSYGGYTF
TGTGCCAGTAGTCCCCGGGGGGGGTCTTACGGTGGCTACACCTTC
>TRBD1|TRBV18|.|TRBJ2-7
CASSPGDSPTYEQYF
TGTGCCAGCTCACCAGGGGACAGCCCAACCTACGAGCAGTACTTC
>.|TRBV21-1|.|TRBJ1-5
CASSNISPVSQPQHF
TGTGCCAGCAGCAATATCTCCCCGGTGAGTCAGCCCCAGCATTTT
>TRBD1|TRBV18|.|TRBJ2-1
CASSPDRAYNEQFF
TGTGCCAGCTCACCCGACAGGGCCTACAATGAGCAGTTCTTC
>.|TRBV9|.|TRBJ1-2
CASSAGGDSSYGYTF
TGTGCCAGCAGCGCGGGGGGGGATTCGAGCTATGGCTACACCTTC
>TRBD2|TRBV18|once|TRBJ2-7
CASSPRTSGNYEQYF
TGTGCCAGCTCACCACGGACTAGCGGAAATTACGAGCAGTACTTC
>.|TRBV12-3/TRBV12-4|.|TRBJ1-1
CASSPMERTEAFF
TGTGCCAGCAGTCCTATGGAGAGGACTGAAGCTTTCTTT
>.|TRBV25-1|.|TRBJ1-1
CASSGPRGGGEAFF
TGTGCCAGCAGCGGCCCAAGGGGGGGTGGTGAAGCTTTCTTT
>.|TRBV7-9|.|TRBJ1-2
CASSLDTLYGYTF
TGTGCCAGCAGCTTAGACACCTTATATGGCTACACCTTC
>TRBD1|TRBV30|.|TRBJ1-5
CAWRSGGDQPQHF
TGTGCCTGGAGGTCAGGGGGCGATCAGCCCCAGCATTTT